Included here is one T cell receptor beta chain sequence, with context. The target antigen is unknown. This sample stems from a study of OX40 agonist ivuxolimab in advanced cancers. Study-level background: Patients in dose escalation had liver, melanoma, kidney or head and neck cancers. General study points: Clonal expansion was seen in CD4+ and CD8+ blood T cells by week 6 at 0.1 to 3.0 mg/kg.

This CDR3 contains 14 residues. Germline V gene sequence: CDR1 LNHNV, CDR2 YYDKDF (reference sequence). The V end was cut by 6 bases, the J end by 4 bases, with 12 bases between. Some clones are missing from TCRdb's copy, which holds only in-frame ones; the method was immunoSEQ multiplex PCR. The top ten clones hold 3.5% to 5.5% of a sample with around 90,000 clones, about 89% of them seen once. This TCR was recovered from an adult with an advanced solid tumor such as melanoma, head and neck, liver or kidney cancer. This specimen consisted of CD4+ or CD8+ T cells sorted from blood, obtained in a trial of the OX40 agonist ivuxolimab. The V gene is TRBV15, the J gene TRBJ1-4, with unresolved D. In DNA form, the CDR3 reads TGTGCCACCAGTGCCGGGAGCTATAATGAAAAACTGTTTTTT. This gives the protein CATSAGSYNEKLFF.